The 10 T cell receptor beta chains below all came from one sample that was sequenced in a study of metastatic and nonmetastatic thyroid tumors. Treatment of any kind had been given to no patient before thyroid surgery. MiXCR re-clonotyped the PCR reads for TCRdb. The data show 15,000 or so clones, with roughly 24% seen just once and approximately 22% held by the top ten. Sequencing used tumor tissue. All receptors come from a female donor with papillary thyroid cancer or a benign thyroid nodule (not recorded which). Some clones in this sample may be carry-over from other donors' samples.

This clone was recorded many times. This chain links TRBV19 with TRBJ1-3, with D unclear. V lost 11 bases, J lost 0 bases, and 5 bases lay in between. The CDR3 consists of 11 residues. Germline CDR1 is LNHDA and CDR2 is SQIVND (reference sequence). The CDR3: CAAASGNTIYF. The CDR3 region has the DNA TGTGCCGCCGCCTCTGGAAACACCATATATTTT.

This clone was counted many times. The rearrangement links TRBV20-1 to TRBJ2-5; weak D call: TRBD2 (6 bases). With 6 bases removed from V and 5 bases from J, the gap between germline ends came to 19 bases. CDR1 is DFQATT, CDR2 SNEGSKA, per germline (reference sequence). This CDR3 region has 14 residues. CDR3 sequence (DNA): TGCAGTGCCCCGGTCTTCGGGAGATCGGAGACCCAGTACTTC. Residues: CSAPVFGRSETQYF.

This rearrangement joins TRBV12-3 or TRBV12-4 to TRBJ2-7, with D uncertain. Trimming removed 2 bases from V and 6 bases from J, with 11 bases in between. This CDR3 has 13 residues. The CDR3: CASSLSWAAEQYF. Here the CDR3 DNA reads TGTGCCAGCAGTTTATCTTGGGCCGCCGAGCAGTACTTC.

This clone was seen many times. The gene calls are TRBV5-5 and TRBJ1-1; 9 bases align to TRBD1. V shed 0 bases, J shed 3 bases, and the junction held 6 bases outside the gene matches. Germline V lookup: CDR1 SGHKS, CDR2 YYEKEE (reference sequence). The CDR3 sequence is 16 residues long. CDR3 in amino acids: CASSLDRGQGYTEAFF. The CDR3 DNA sequence: TGTGCCAGCAGCTTGGATCGGGGACAGGGCTACACTGAAGCTTTCTTT. Combining the CDR3 with reference TRBV5-5 and TRBJ1-1 gives the whole variable domain DAGVTQSPTHLIKTRGQQVTLRCSPISGHKSVSWYQQVLGQGPQFIFQYYEKEERGRGNFPDRFSARQFPNYSSELNVNALLLGDSALYLCASSLDRGQGYTEAFFGQGTRLTVV.

This clone was counted ten times or more. The gene calls are TRBV20-1 and TRBJ1-2, with 7 positions matching TRBD1. J gave up 8 bases and V 6 bases, and 6 bases lay outside the gene matches. The CDR3 is 11 residues long. Germline V gene data show CDR1 as DFQATT and CDR2 as SNEGSKA (reference sequence). The CDR3 coding sequence is TGCAGTGCCCCGACAGGGCAGGGCTACACCTTC. Amino acid sequence: CSAPTGQGYTF.

This clone was seen ten or more times. The J gene is TRBJ2-7, the V gene TRBV29-1, with D tentatively TRBD1 (5 bases). Trimming pared 4 bases from V and 2 bases from J, leaving 9 bases between. The CDR3 has 12 residues. Germline CDR1 and CDR2: SQVTM and ANQGSEA. The CDR3 loop reads CSVVPGTYEQYF. In DNA form, the CDR3 reads TGCAGCGTTGTCCCAGGGACCTACGAGCAGTACTTC.

A word on this clone: The junction departs from germline at one end; a sequencing error may be responsible. This chain links TRBV9 with TRBJ2-7, with TRBD1 matching over 7 bases. This CDR3 is 16 amino acids long. Germline V CDR1 and CDR2: SGDLS, YYNGEE. CDR3 protein: CAGSVGFETGRYEQYF. In nucleotides, the CDR3 is TGTGCCGGCAGCGTAGGTTTTGAGACAGGGCGTTACGAGCAGTACTTC.

J is TRBJ1-1 and V is TRBV30; D is unresolved. Germline V CDR1 and CDR2: GTSNPN, SVGIG (reference sequence). The length of the CDR3 is 14 residues. V was cut by 5 bases and J by 3 bases, with 16 bases left in between. CDR3 nucleotide sequence: TGTGCCTGGGACCTCGGTCGCCGGTACACTGAAGCTTTCTTT. Residues: CAWDLGRRYTEAFF. Supplemented by reference TRBV30 and TRBJ1-1, the full variable domain reads SQTIHQWPATLVQPVGSPLSLECTVEGTSNPNLYWYRQAAGRGLQLLFYSVGIGQISSEVPQNLSASRPQDRQFILSSKKLLLSDSGFYLCAWDLGRRYTEAFFGQGTRLTVV.

The V call is TRBV5-1, the J call TRBJ1-6, with D hard to call. Germline-derived CDR1 and CDR2 are SGHRS and YFSETQ. Trimming left V 2 bases short and J 7 bases short, with 10 bases between. CDR3 size: 14 residues. The chain's CDR3 is CASSFSEFNSPLHF. CDR3 DNA sequence: TGCGCCAGCAGCTTTTCTGAGTTCAATTCACCCCTCCACTTT.

Worth noting for this clone: Relative to the germline gene, one junction end is altered; a read error may explain this. The chain has TRBV6-2 or TRBV6-3 and TRBJ2-5, with a weak D call TRBD2 (6 bases). CDR3 length equals 15 residues. Germline V gene sequence: CDR1 MNHEY, CDR2 SVGEGT. This CDR3 reads CVSGAALAYQETQYF. The CDR3 DNA reads TGTGTCAGCGGAGCGGCCCTAGCGTACCAAGAGACCCAGTACTTC.